These T cell receptor beta chains were read from a single sample in a study of T-cell reconstitution after alpha-beta-depleted transplantation in children. TCRdb re-analysed the PCR reads in MiXCR, keeping a single row per CDR3 protein. This repertoire shows 240,000 or so distinct CDR3 sequences, roughly 7.7% found once; its top ten account for under 8%. The sample was PBMCs, mostly from graft donor cells, taken 180 days after TCRalphabeta/CD19-depleted stem cell transplant. Receptor source: a male patient under 18 who had a stem cell transplant for acute lymphoblastic leukemia, so the T cells may come from the graft donor. The CDR3 runs from the conserved cysteine through the conserved F or W. A D gene is named only where the DNA matches it firmly. Size values are once, few and many counts, or a class for expanded clones, and some rows have none.

clone_size	d_call	v_call	j_call	cdr3_nt	cdr3_aa
many	-	TRBV28	TRBJ2-7	TGTGCCAGCAGTACGTGGGGGAAGCAGTACTTC	CASSTWGKQYF
-	TRBD2	TRBV5-6	TRBJ2-5	TGTGCCAGCAGCTATTCTATCCTAGCGGCGGAGACCCAGTACTTC	CASSYSILAAETQYF
many	TRBD2	TRBV6-5	TRBJ2-2	TGTGCCAGCAAGTCGCGGGGGGGCAACACCGGGGAGCTGTTTTTT	CASKSRGGNTGELFF
many	TRBD1	TRBV7-9	TRBJ2-7	TGTGCCAGCAGCTTATTAAACAGGGGGCATTACGAGCAGTACTTC	CASSLLNRGHYEQYF
many	-	TRBV5-1	TRBJ1-1	TGCGCCAGCAGCTTGGGGCGGCCGGACACTGAAGCTTTCTTT	CASSLGRPDTEAFF
-	-	TRBV28	TRBJ2-3	TGTGCCAGCAGGCAAGATAAGGGTAGTACAGATACGCAGTATTTT	CASRQDKGSTDTQYF
many	-	TRBV25-1	TRBJ1-4	TGTGCCAGCAGTGCCATAATTAATGAAAAACTGTTTTTT	CASSAIINEKLFF
many	TRBD1	TRBV20-1	TRBJ2-7	TGCAGTGCTAGAGATTCGGACAGGGTCTACGAGCAGTACTTC	CSARDSDRVYEQYF
many	-	TRBV6-5	TRBJ2-7	TGTGCCAGCAGTTACTCGTTTAATGGGGGCAGTCAGTCCTACGAGCAGTACTTC	CASSYSFNGGSQSYEQYF
many	TRBD1	TRBV11-1	TRBJ1-2	TGTGCCAGCAGCCCCCGGGACAGGGATTCGGACTATGGCTACACCTTC	CASSPRDRDSDYGYTF
many	-	TRBV7-2	TRBJ2-7	TGTGCCAGCAGCATGGGGGCGCTGGGCGAGCAGTACTTC	CASSMGALGEQYF
many	TRBD2	TRBV4-1	TRBJ2-7	TGCGCCAGCAGCCAGGCTGGGACTAGCGGCTACGAGCAGTACTTC	CASSQAGTSGYEQYF
many	-	TRBV27	TRBJ2-1	TGTGCCAGCAGTTTATCGGGCTTCAATGAGCAGTTCTTC	CASSLSGFNEQFF
many	-	TRBV27	TRBJ2-2	TGTGCCAGCAGTCCCAGTTCCTACACCGGGGAGCTGTTTTTT	CASSPSSYTGELFF
many	-	TRBV6-1	TRBJ1-6	TGTGCCAGCAGTGCTACACAGGGATTGACTTCACCCCTCCACTTT	CASSATQGLTSPLHF
many	TRBD1	TRBV9	TRBJ1-1	TGTGCCAGCAGCGTAGACGAAGGGGGCCTCACTGAAGCTTTCTTT	CASSVDEGGLTEAFF
many	-	TRBV7-9	TRBJ2-1	TGTGCCAGCAGCCGGTGGTATGAGCAGTTCTTC	CASSRWYEQFF
many	-	TRBV18	TRBJ1-1	TGTGCCAGCTCACCTTCAGGCGGTGAAGCTTTCTTT	CASSPSGGEAFF
many	-	TRBV9	TRBJ1-5	TGTGCCAGCAGCGTAGAGGGGTTGGGTCAGCCCCAGCATTTT	CASSVEGLGQPQHF
many	-	TRBV20-1	TRBJ1-1	TGCAGTGCTATGGAGGGGCGGGAAGAAGCTTTCTTT	CSAMEGREEAFF
many	-	TRBV20-1	TRBJ2-2	TGCAGTGCTAGCGGGCCGAACACCGGGGAGCTGTTTTTT	CSASGPNTGELFF
many	TRBD1	TRBV10-3	TRBJ2-2	TGTGCCATCAGTGAGTCGCGGACAGGGAGGAGCGGGGAGCTGTTTTTT	CAISESRTGRSGELFF
many	-	TRBV7-2	TRBJ1-5	TGTGCCAGCAGCTTAGTGGGGACGGGTCAGCCCCAGCATTTT	CASSLVGTGQPQHF
many	-	TRBV12-3/TRBV12-4	TRBJ2-1	TGTGCCAGCAGTTTTGTAGGGGAAGAGCAGTTCTTC	CASSFVGEEQFF
many	-	TRBV12-3/TRBV12-4	TRBJ1-1	TGTGCCAGCACGGGGGGGAACACTGAAGCTTTCTTT	CASTGGNTEAFF
many	TRBD2	TRBV20-1	TRBJ2-7	TGCAGTGCTGGGGCAGCGGGGGGGGTCGAGCAGTACTTC	CSAGAAGGVEQYF
many	-	TRBV28	TRBJ1-4	TGTGCCAGCAGTTTAAGTCGGCCTAATGAAAAACTGTTTTTT	CASSLSRPNEKLFF
many	TRBD1	TRBV12-3/TRBV12-4	TRBJ2-4	TGTGCCAGCAGTTTCCGACAGGGCGGAAACATTCAGTACTTC	CASSFRQGGNIQYF
many	TRBD2	TRBV12-3/TRBV12-4	TRBJ2-1	TGTGCCAGCAGTTTAGGGACTAGCAGCGATGAGCAGTTCTTC	CASSLGTSSDEQFF
few	-	TRBV28	TRBJ2-6	TGTGCCAGCGGCGTTCTCTCTGGGGCCAACGTCCTGACTTTC	CASGVLSGANVLTF
many	-	TRBV7-6	TRBJ1-5	TGTGCCAGCAGCTTAAGCGGGTTCGGCAATCAGCCCCAGCATTTT	CASSLSGFGNQPQHF
many	TRBD2	TRBV18	TRBJ2-2	TGTGCCAGCTCACCCTCCGGGACTAGCGGAGAGGGAGTCGGGGAGCTGTTTTTT	CASSPSGTSGEGVGELFF
few	TRBD1	TRBV6-1	TRBJ2-1	TGTGCCAGCAGTGTCAGGGGGCCGAACAATGAGCAGTTCTTC	CASSVRGPNNEQFF
many	-	TRBV5-4	TRBJ1-6	TGTGCCAGCAGCTTGGGGGCTCTTGGGTCACCCCTCCACTTT	CASSLGALGSPLHF
few	TRBD1	TRBV6-5	TRBJ1-1	TGTGCCAGCAGCCAAGGGACAGTCATGAACACTGAAGCTTTCTTT	CASSQGTVMNTEAFF
many	-	TRBV24-1	TRBJ1-2	TGTGCCACCAGTGATTGGGGCTTCTATGGCTACACCTTC	CATSDWGFYGYTF
many	TRBD2	TRBV6-5	TRBJ2-1	TGTGCCAGCAGTTACCCCCTAGCGGGAAACAATGAGCAGTTCTTC	CASSYPLAGNNEQFF
many	-	TRBV29-1	TRBJ2-7	TGCAGCGTTTCAGGACGGGCCGAGGGAGAGCAGTACTTC	CSVSGRAEGEQYF
-	-	TRBV11-3	TRBJ1-1	TGTGCCAGCAGCCTTCATGGAGGAGACACTGAAGCTTTCTTT	CASSLHGGDTEAFF
-	-	TRBV5-1	TRBJ1-1	TGCGCCAGCAGCTTTCGGGCAGGGAGGAACACTGAAGCTTTCTTT	CASSFRAGRNTEAFF
many	TRBD1	TRBV29-1	TRBJ1-4	TGCAGCGTCCCCGGGACAGATGAAAAACTGTTTTTT	CSVPGTDEKLFF
many	TRBD2	TRBV7-2	TRBJ2-3	TGTGCCAGCAGCTTCACTAGCGGTCCCACAGATACGCAGTATTTT	CASSFTSGPTDTQYF
many	-	TRBV12-3/TRBV12-4	TRBJ2-7	TGTGCCAGCAGTTTACGGGTGACAGGTCCGATCACTAACGAGCAGTACTTC	CASSLRVTGPITNEQYF
many	TRBD2	TRBV7-3	TRBJ2-3	TGTGCCAGCAGCCCCCGAGGGAGGGGATGGCCCACAGATACGCAGTATTTT	CASSPRGRGWPTDTQYF
few	-	TRBV5-1	TRBJ1-2	TGCGCCAGCAGCTTGGGGGGATACAGGGAGACCTATGGCTACACCTTC	CASSLGGYRETYGYTF
many	-	TRBV19	TRBJ1-5	TGTGCCAGTAGTCCTCGCCAGGGGATTGCTTCCCATCAGCCCCAGCATTTT	CASSPRQGIASHQPQHF
many	TRBD2	TRBV7-2	TRBJ2-3	TGTGCCAGCAGCTTAAGGCCTGGGACTAGCGGAGATACGCAGTATTTT	CASSLRPGTSGDTQYF
few	-	TRBV25-1	TRBJ1-2	TGTGCCAGCAGTGTGGGGGGCCCCCCCTCAAATGGCTACACCTTC	CASSVGGPPSNGYTF
many	-	TRBV4-3	TRBJ2-7	TGCGCCAGCAGCCAAGATTTGCAGAAACTCTCCTACGAGCAGTACTTC	CASSQDLQKLSYEQYF